This T cell receptor (beta chain) was identified during a study of T-cell memory formation after mild COVID-19. TCRdb called the 5' RACE reads again in MiXCR, with one record for every CDR3 protein. The repertoire has 450,000 or so distinct CDR3 sequences, approximately 23% of them found once; the top ten carry around 13%. The sample holds a few counts of this clonotype. Its antigen is not identified. Trimming took off 5 bases at V and 0 bases at J, with 20 bases between the two ends. Germline lookup yields CDR1 SGHVS and CDR2 FQNEAQ. The CDR3 totals 18 residues. Findings and caveats of the study: Second-wave clones that peaked on day 37 lacked confirmed SARS-CoV-2 specificity. Within pre-infection memory, some responding clones were found, suggesting cross-reactive memory joined.

The V call is TRBV7-8, the J call TRBJ2-1, with a tentative D call TRBD2 (6 bases). The receptor's source is an adult woman who had mild COVID-19 (a few samples of this study predate the infection). Cell type and time point are not known. The sequencing input was PBMCs or a T cell subset sorted from them (not recorded which). DNA for the CDR3: TGTGCCAGCAGCGGAAGCCGGTTTTTCGGGAGCTCCTACAATGAGCAGTTCTTC. Protein: CASSGSRFFGSSYNEQFF.